These 9 T cell receptor beta chains came from one sample sequenced in a study of T cells in women clearing cervical HPV infection (dated by TCRdb to about 2018). The library was generated by the immunoSEQ multiplex PCR assay. The table was pulled from immuneACCESS by TCRdb, which kept in-frame rearrangements only. Such tables lose some clones; where checked, under half of the loss comes from unresolved V genes, and the rest has no known cause. Per the sample table, the count is some 30,000 clones. Of the sample, approximately 8.3% is held by the ten largest clones. The sequencing sample was made of blood buffy coat. Source of these receptors: a woman between 18 and 69 years old with a cervical HPV16 infection that either progressed to CIN3+ or cleared (not recorded which).

Worth noting for this clone: The CDR3 end is not reached by the read, which stops 3 residues before it; the germline J gene fills it in. V usage is TRBV7-3 and J usage is TRBJ2-1, with D maybe TRBD2 (7 bases). This CDR3 has 15 amino acids. V gave up 5 bases and J gave up 1 base, with 12 bases separating them. Germline lookup yields CDR1 SGHTA and CDR2 FQGTGA. Partial CDR3 DNA: TGTGCCAGCAGCGAGGGGGGGGGATCCTACAATGAG. Translating gives CASSEGGGSYNE. The full CDR3 reads CASSEGGGSYNEQFF.

Points on this clone: The read ends 3 residues early relative to the CDR3; the germline J gene fills the gap. The chain joins TRBV6-1 to TRBJ2-1; 7 nucleotides align to TRBD2. Looked up from germline, CDR1 is MNHNS and CDR2 is SASEGT. This CDR3 comprises 16 residues. Trimming cost V 3 bases and J 9 bases; bases outside gene matches: 14. The CDR3 region is CASSDPAGLPLVEQFF. The sequenced part of the CDR3 DNA is TGTGCCAGCAGTGATCCGGCGGGACTACCTCTAGTTGAG.

Comments on this clone: The CDR3 end falls 3 residues outside the read, so it is completed with the germline J gene. The V gene is TRBV20-1, the J gene TRBJ1-5, with 7 positions matching TRBD1. The CDR3 covers 13 residues. Germline CDR1 and CDR2: DFQATT and SNEGSKA (reference sequence). After removal of 6 bases from V and 6 bases from J, the junction contained 8 bases not matched to a gene. The CDR3 bases that were read are TGCAGTGCGCAAACAGGGGAGACTCAGCCC. Protein product: CSAQTGETQP. The complete CDR3 protein is CSAQTGETQPQHF.

Regarding this clone: The CDR3 end falls 3 residues outside the read, so it is completed with the germline J gene. The chain combines TRBV12-3 or TRBV12-4 with TRBJ1-5; tentatively, D is TRBD1 (6 bases). This CDR3 region has 14 residues. The V end was cut by 7 bases, the J end by 3 bases, with 13 bases between. Incomplete CDR3 DNA: TGTGCCAGCACCTTGACAGGAACCAATCAGCCC. This translates into CASTLTGTNQP. The entire CDR3 is CASTLTGTNQPQHF.

On this clone itself: The read comes to an end 3 residues before the CDR3 does, leaving the germline J gene to fill in the end. This specimen includes other DNA sequences encoding the same CDR3. The chain employs TRBV5-1 and TRBJ1-3; D perhaps matches TRBD1 (5 bases). The CDR3 covers 13 residues. V dropped 0 bases and J dropped 4 bases, with 5 bases sitting between them. Germline V gene data show CDR1 as SGHRS and CDR2 as YFSETQ. The CDR3 is CASSLGQGNTIYF. The sequenced part of the CDR3 DNA is TGCGCCAGCAGCTTGGGACAGGGAAACACC.

Turning to this clone: Coverage ceases 3 residues before the CDR3 finishes, and the germline J gene fills in the end. This chain connects TRBV10-3 to TRBJ1-1; the match to TRBD1 covers 9 bases. From germline, CDR1 is ENHRY and CDR2 SYGVKD. J was trimmed by 4 bases and V by 6 bases; bases with no gene match: 3. This CDR3 spans 13 amino acids. CDR3 DNA (partial): TGTGCCATCAGGGGACAGGGCGGCACTGAA. This gives the protein CAIRGQGGTE. The CDR3, in full, reads CAIRGQGGTEAFF.

Turning to this clone: The read gets to within 3 residues of the CDR3 end, and the germline J gene fills in the rest. V gene TRBV20-1 combines with J gene TRBJ2-2; 9 bases map to TRBD2. After removal of 2 bases from V and 1 base from J, the junction contained 2 bases not matched to a gene. Germline values: CDR1 DFQATT, CDR2 SNEGSKA (reference sequence). The CDR3 contains 15 residues. CDR3 DNA, as far as it was read: TGCAGTGCTAGAAGTAGCGGGAGGAACACCGGGGAG. It codes for CSARSSGRNTGE. The complete CDR3 reads CSARSSGRNTGELFF.

For this clone: The read gets to within 3 residues of the CDR3 end, and the germline J gene fills in the rest. The chain combines TRBV5-8 with TRBJ1-2; D not certain. This CDR3 has 13 residues. CDR1 is SGHTS, CDR2 YDEGEE, per germline. Between the trimmed V and J ends, which lost 9 bases and 2 bases, there was a span of 14 bases. CDR3 DNA (partial): TGTGCCACCATGCAGCAGGCGAACTATGGC. Its translation is CATMQQANYG. The complete CDR3 sequence is CATMQQANYGYTF.

To note about this clone: The read ends 3 residues before the CDR3 terminus; that terminus is restored from the germline J gene. The genes are TRBV19 and TRBJ2-2, with 9 nucleotides matching TRBD1. The CDR3 sequence is 15 residues long. The junction had 6 bases not matched to a gene; V was cut back by 4 bases and J by 6 bases. The germline V gene has CDR1 LNHDA and CDR2 SQIVND (reference sequence). CDR3 sequence: CASSSGQGRSGELFF. The DNA read from the CDR3 is TGTGCCAGTAGTAGTGGACAGGGGAGGTCCGGGGAG. Full variable domain (remainder filled in from reference TRBV19 and TRBJ2-2): DGGITQSPKYLFRKEGQNVTLSCEQNLNHDAMYWYRQDPGQGLRLIYYSQIVNDFQKGDIAEGYSVSREKKESFPLTVTSAQKNPTAFYLCASSSGQGRSGELFFGEGSRLTVL.